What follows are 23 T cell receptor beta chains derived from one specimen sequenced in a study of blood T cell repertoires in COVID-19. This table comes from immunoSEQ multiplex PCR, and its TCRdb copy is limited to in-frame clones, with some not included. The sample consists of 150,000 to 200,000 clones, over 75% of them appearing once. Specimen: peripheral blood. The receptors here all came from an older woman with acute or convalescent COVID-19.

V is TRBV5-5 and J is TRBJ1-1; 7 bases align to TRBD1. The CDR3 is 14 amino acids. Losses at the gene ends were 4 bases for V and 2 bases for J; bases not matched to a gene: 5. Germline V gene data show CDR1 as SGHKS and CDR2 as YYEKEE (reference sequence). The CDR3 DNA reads TGTGCCAGCAGCCTCAGGGGGGTTAACACTGAAGCTTTCTTT. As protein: CASSLRGVNTEAFF.

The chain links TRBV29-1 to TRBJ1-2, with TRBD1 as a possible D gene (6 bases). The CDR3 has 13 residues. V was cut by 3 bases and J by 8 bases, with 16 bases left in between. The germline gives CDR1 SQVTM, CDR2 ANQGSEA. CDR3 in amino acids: CSVDDGGLGGYTF. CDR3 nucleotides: TGCAGCGTTGACGACGGGGGGCTAGGAGGCTACACCTTC.

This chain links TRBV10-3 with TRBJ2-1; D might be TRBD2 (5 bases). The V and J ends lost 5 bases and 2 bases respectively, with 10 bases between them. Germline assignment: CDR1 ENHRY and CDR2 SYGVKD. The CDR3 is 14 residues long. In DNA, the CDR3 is TGTGCCATCAGTACAACCGGGACCTACAATGAGCAGTTCTTC. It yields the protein CAISTTGTYNEQFF.

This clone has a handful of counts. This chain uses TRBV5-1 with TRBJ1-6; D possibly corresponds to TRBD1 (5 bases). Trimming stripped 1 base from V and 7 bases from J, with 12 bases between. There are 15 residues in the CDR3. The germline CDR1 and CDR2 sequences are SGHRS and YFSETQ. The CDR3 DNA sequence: TGCGCCAGCAGCTTGAGGGCCGACAGCAATTCACCCCTCCACTTT. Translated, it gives CASSLRADSNSPLHF.

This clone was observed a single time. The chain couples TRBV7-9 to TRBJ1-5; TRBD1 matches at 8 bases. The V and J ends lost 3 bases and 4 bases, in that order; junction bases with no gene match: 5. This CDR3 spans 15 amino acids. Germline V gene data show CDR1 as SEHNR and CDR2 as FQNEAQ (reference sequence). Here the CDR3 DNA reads TGTGCCAGCAGCTTCGGACAGGGCGGTAATCAGCCCCAGCATTTT. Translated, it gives CASSFGQGGNQPQHF.

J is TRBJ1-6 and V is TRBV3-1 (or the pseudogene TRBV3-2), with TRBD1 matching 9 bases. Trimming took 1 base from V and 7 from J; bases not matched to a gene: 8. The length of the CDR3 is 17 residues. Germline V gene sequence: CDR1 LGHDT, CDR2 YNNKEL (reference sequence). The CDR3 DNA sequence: TGTGCCAGCAGCCAAGTCAAGGACAGGGGCTTCAATTCACCCCTCCACTTT. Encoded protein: CASSQVKDRGFNSPLHF.

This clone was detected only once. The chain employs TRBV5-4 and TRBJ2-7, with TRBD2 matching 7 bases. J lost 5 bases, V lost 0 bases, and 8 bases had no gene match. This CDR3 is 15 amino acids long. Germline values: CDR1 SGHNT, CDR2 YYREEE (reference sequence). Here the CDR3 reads CASSLEAGWVDEQYF. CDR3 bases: TGTGCCAGCAGCTTGGAAGCGGGATGGGTGGACGAGCAGTACTTC.

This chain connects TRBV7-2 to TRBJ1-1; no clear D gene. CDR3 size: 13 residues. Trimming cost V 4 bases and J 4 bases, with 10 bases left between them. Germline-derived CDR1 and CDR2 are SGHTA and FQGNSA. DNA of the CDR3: TGTGCCAGCAGCTCGGTCCGCGGCACTGAAGCTTTCTTT. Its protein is CASSSVRGTEAFF.

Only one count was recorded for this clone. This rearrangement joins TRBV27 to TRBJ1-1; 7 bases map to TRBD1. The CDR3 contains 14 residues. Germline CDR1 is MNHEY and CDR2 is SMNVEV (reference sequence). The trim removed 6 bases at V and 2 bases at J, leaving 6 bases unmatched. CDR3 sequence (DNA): TGTGCCAGCAGGAGACAGGGTCGAAACACTGAAGCTTTCTTT. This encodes CASRRQGRNTEAFF.

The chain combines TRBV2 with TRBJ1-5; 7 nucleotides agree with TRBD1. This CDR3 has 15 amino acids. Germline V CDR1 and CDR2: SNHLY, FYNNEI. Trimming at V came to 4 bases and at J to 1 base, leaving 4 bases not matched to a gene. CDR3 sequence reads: CASSARDSSNQPQHF. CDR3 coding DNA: TGTGCCAGCAGTGCACGGGACAGCAGCAATCAGCCCCAGCATTTT.

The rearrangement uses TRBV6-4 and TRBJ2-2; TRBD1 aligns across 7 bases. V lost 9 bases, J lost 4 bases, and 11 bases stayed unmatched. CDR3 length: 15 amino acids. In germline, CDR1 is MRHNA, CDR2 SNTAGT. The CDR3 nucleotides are TGTGCCAGTCCACCGCAGGGGGATGGCACCGGGGAGCTGTTTTTT. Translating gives CASPPQGDGTGELFF.

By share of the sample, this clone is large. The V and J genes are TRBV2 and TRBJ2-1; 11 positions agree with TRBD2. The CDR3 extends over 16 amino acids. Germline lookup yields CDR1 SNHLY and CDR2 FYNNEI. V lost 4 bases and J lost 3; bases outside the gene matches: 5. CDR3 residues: CASSASSGGYYNEQFF. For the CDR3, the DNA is TGTGCCAGCAGTGCCTCTAGCGGGGGGTACTACAATGAGCAGTTCTTC.

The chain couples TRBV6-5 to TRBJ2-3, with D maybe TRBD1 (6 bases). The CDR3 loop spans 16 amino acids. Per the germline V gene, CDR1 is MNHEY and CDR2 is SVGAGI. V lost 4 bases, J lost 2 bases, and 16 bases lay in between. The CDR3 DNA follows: TGTGCCAGCAGTTCGCGTTACAGGGTAAACACAGATACGCAGTATTTT. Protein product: CASSSRYRVNTDTQYF.

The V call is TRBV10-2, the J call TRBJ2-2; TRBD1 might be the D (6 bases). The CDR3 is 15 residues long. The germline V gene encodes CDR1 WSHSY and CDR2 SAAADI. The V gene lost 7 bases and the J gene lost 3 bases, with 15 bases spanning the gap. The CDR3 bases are TGCGCCAGCATTAGGGGGACCGTAGACACCGGGGAGCTGTTTTTT. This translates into CASIRGTVDTGELFF.

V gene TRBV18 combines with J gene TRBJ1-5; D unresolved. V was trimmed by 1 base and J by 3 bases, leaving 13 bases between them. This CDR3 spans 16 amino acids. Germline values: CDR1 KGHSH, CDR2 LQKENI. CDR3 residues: CASSPQNRGINQPQHF. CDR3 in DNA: TGTGCCAGCTCACCACAAAACCGGGGAATCAATCAGCCCCAGCATTTT.

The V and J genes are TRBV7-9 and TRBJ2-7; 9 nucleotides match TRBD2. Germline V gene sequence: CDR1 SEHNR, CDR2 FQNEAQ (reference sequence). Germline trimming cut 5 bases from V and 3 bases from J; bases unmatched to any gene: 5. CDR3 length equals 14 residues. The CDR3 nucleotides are TGTGCCAGCAGCGAGACTAGCGGCTACTACGAGCAGTACTTC. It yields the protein CASSETSGYYEQYF.

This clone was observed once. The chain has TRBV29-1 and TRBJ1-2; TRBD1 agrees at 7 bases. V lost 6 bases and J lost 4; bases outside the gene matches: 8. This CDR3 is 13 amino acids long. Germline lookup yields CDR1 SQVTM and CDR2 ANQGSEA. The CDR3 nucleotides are TGCAGCGTCCTGACAGGGAAGGGCTATGGCTACACCTTC. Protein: CSVLTGKGYGYTF. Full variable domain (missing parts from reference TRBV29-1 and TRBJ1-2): SAVISQKPSRDICQRGTSLTIQCQVDSQVTMMFWYRQQPGQSLTLIATANQGSEATYESGFVIDKFPISRPNLTFSTLTVSNMSPEDSSIYLCSVLTGKGYGYTFGSGTRLTVV.

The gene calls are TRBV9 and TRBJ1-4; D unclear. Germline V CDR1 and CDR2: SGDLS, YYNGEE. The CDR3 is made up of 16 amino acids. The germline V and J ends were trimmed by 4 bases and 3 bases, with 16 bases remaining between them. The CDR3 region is CASSRTEGAANEKLFF. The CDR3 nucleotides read TGTGCCAGCAGCCGAACTGAGGGCGCTGCTAATGAAAAACTGTTTTTT.

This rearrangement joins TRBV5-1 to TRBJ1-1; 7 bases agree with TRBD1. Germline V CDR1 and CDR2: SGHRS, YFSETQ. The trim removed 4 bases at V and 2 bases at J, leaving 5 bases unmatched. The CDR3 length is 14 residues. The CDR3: CASSPQGVNTEAFF. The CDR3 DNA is TGCGCCAGCAGCCCCCAGGGGGTCAACACTGAAGCTTTCTTT.

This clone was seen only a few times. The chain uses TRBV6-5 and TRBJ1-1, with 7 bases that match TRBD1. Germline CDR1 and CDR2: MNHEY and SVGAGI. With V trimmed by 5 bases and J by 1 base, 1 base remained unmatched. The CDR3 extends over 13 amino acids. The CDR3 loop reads CASSRTGNTEAFF. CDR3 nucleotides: TGTGCCAGCAGTCGGACAGGGAACACTGAAGCTTTCTTT.

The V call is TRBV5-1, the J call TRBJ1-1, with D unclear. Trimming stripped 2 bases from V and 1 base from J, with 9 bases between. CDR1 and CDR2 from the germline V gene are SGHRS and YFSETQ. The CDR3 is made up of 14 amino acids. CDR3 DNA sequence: TGCGCCAGCAGCTTTATTGCGGGGAACACTGAAGCTTTCTTT. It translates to CASSFIAGNTEAFF.

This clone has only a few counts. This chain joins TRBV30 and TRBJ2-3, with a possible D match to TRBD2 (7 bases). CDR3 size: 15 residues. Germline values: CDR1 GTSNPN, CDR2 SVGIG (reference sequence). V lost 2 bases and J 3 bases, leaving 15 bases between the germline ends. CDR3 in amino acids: CAWSTGGGSTDTQYF. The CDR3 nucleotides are TGTGCCTGGAGTACCGGGGGCGGGAGTACAGATACGCAGTATTTT.

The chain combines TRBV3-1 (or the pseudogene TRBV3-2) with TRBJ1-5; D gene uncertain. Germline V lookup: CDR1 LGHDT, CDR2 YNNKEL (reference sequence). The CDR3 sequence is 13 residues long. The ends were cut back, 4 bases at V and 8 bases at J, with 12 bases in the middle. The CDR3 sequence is CASSRGIGEPQHF. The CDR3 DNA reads TGTGCCAGCAGCCGCGGGATCGGGGAGCCCCAGCATTTT.